The sequence of this T cell receptor (beta chain) was determined in a study of blood T cell repertoires in COVID-19. Background on the study: The cDNA or gDNA used as material had been derived from T cells, B-cell-depleted T cells, or PBMCs.

Seattle enrolled patients during active infection and tracked them longitudinally. This table comes from immunoSEQ multiplex PCR, and its TCRdb copy is limited to in-frame clones, with some not included. This table holds 140,000 to 150,000 clones, about 88% found once. The germline V gene has CDR1 SGHTA and CDR2 FQGTGA. This CDR3 contains 15 residues. V was cut by 0 bases and J by 6 bases, with 14 bases left in between. The sequenced sample was peripheral blood. The chain joins TRBV7-3 to TRBJ1-2, with no clear D. The receptor was derived from a human donor with COVID-19, enrolled during active disease. The donor label of this sample is uncertain. CDR3 DNA: TGTGCCAGCAGCTTAACCCGAGGCCACAAGGATGGCTACACCTTC. Protein: CASSLTRGHKDGYTF. Full variable domain (rest looked up from reference TRBV7-3 and TRBJ1-2): GAGVSQTPSNKVTEKGKYVELRCDPISGHTALYWYRQSLGQGPEFLIYFQGTGAADDSGLPNDRFFAVRPEGSVSTLKIQRTERGDSAVYLCASSLTRGHKDGYTFGSGTRLTVV.